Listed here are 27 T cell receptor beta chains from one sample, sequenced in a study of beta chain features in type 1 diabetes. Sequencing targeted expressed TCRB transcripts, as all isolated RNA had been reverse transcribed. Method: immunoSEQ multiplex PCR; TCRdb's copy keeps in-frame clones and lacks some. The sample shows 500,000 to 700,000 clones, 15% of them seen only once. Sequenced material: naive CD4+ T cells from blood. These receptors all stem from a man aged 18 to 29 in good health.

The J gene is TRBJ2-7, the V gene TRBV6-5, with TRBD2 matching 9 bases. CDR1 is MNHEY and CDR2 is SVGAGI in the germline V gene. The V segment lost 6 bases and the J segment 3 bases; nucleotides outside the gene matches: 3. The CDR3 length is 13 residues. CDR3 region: CASRSGGRYEQYF. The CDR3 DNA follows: TGTGCCAGCAGAAGCGGGGGGCGCTACGAGCAGTACTTC.

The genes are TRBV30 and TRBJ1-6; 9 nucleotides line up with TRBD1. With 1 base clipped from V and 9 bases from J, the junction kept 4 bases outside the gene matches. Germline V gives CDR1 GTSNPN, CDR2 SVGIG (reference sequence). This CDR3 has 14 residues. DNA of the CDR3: TGTGCCTGGAGTGCCGGGACAGGGAGTTCACCCCTCCACTTT. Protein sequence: CAWSAGTGSSPLHF.

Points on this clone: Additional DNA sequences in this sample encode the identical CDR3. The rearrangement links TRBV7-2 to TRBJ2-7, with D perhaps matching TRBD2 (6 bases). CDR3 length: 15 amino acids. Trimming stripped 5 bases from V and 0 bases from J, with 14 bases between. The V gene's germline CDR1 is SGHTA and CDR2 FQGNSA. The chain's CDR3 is CASSPDRGSSYEQYF. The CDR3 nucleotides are TGTGCCAGCAGCCCCGACCGGGGGAGCTCCTACGAGCAGTACTTC.

The CDR3 protein is CASSLAPGGAYGNTIYF. As DNA, the CDR3 is TGTGCCAGCAGCTTAGCCCCAGGGGGCGCTTATGGAAACACCATATATTTT. The chain couples TRBV7-2 to TRBJ1-3, with 8 bases aligning to TRBD1. With V trimmed by 0 bases and J by 3 bases, 7 bases remained unmatched. The CDR3 sequence is 17 residues long. Germline V CDR1 and CDR2: SGHTA, FQGNSA.

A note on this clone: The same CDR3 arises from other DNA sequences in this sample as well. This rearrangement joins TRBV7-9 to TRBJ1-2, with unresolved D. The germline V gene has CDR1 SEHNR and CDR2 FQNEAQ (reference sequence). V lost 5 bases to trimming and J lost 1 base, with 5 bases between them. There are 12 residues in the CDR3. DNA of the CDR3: TGTGCCAGCAGCCGCGATAACTATGGCTACACCTTC. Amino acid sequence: CASSRDNYGYTF.

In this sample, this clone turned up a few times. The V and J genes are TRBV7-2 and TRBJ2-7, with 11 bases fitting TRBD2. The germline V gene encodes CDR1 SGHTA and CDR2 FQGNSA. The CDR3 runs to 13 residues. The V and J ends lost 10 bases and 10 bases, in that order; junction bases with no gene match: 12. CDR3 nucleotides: TGTGCCACCTTCCTAGCGGGAGGTCGAACCCAGTACTTC. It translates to CATFLAGGRTQYF.

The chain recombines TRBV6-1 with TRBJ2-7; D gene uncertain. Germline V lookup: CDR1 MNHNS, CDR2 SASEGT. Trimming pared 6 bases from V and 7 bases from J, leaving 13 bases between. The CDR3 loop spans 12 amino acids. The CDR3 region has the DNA TGTGCCAGCAGGCCCTCGGTCGGAGAGCAGTACTTC. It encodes CASRPSVGEQYF.

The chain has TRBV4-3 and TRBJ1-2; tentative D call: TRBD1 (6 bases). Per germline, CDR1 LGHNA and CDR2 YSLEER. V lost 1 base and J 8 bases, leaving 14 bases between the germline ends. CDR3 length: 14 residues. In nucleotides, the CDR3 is TGCGCCAGCAGCCAAGTACAGGGTGCCTACGGCTACACCTTC. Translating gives CASSQVQGAYGYTF.

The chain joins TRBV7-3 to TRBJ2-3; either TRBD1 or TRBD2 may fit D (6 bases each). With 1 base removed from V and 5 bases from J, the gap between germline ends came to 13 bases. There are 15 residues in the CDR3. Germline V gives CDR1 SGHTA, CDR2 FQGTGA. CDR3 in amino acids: CASSLRGAREDTQYF. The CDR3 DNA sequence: TGTGCCAGCAGCTTAAGGGGGGCGCGGGAAGATACGCAGTATTTT.

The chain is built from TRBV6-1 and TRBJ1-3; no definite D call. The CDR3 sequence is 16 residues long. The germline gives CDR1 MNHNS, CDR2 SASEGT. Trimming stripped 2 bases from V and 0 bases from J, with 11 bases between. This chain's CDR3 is CASSELVGNSGNTIYF. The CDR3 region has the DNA TGTGCCAGCAGTGAACTGGTAGGCAACTCTGGAAACACCATATATTTT.

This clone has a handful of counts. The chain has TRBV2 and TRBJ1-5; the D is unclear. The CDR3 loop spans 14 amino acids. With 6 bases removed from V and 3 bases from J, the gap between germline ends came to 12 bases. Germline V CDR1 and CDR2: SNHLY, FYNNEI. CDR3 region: CASRVGTYNQPQHF. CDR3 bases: TGTGCCAGCAGGGTGGGAACCTACAATCAGCCCCAGCATTTT.

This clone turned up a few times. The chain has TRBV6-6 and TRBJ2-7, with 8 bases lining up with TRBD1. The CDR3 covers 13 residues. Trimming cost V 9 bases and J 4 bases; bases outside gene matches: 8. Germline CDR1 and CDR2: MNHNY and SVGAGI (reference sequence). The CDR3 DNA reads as TGTGCCAGTCTCCCGGGACAGGCATACGAGCAGTACTTC. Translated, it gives CASLPGQAYEQYF.

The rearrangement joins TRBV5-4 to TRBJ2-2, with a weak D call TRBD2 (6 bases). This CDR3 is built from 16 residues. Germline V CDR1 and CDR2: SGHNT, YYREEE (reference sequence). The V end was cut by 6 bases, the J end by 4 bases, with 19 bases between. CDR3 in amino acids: CASTTGWQGGTGELFF. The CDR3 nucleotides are TGTGCCAGCACCACAGGATGGCAGGGAGGCACCGGGGAGCTGTTTTTT.

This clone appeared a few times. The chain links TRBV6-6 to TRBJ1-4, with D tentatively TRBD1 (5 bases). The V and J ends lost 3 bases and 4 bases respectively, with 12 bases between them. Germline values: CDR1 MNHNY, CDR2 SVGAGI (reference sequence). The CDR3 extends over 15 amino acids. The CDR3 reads CASSYAGQNNEKLFF. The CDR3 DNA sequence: TGTGCCAGCAGTTATGCGGGGCAGAATAATGAAAAACTGTTTTTT.

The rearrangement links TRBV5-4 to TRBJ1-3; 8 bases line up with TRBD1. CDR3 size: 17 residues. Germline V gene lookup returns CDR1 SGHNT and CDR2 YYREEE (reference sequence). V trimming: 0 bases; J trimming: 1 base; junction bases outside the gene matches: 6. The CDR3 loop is CASSLGRTGTSGNTIYF. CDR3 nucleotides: TGTGCCAGCAGCTTGGGGCGGACAGGGACGTCTGGAAACACCATATATTTT.

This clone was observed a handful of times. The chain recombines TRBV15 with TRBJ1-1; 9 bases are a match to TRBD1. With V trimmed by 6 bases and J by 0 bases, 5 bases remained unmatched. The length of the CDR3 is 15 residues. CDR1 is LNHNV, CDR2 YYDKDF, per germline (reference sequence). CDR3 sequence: CATRGDRGMNTEAFF. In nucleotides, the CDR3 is TGTGCCACCAGAGGAGACAGGGGGATGAACACTGAAGCTTTCTTT.

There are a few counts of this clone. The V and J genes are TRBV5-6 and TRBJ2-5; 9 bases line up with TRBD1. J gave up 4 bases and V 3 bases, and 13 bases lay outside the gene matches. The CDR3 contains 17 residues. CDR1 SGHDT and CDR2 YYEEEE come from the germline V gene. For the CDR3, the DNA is TGTGCCAGCAGCTACCACCTCACCGGGACAGGGTCAGAGACCCAGTACTTC. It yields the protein CASSYHLTGTGSETQYF.

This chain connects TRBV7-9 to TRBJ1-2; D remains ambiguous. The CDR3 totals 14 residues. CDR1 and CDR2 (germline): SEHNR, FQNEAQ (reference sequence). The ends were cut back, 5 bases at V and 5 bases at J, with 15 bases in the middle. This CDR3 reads CASSPRGYEYGYTF. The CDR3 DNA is TGTGCCAGCAGCCCTCGGGGTTATGAGTATGGCTACACCTTC.

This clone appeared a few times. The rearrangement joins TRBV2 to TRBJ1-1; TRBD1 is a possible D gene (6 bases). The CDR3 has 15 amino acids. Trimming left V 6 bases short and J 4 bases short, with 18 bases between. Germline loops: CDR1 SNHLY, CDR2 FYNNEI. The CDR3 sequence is CASSPEGQLVTEAFF. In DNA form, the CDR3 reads TGTGCCAGCAGCCCCGAGGGACAACTAGTCACTGAAGCTTTCTTT.

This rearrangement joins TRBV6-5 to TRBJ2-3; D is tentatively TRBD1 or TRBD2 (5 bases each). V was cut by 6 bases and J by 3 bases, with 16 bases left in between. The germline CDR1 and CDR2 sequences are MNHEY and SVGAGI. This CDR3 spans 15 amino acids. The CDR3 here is CASRLRVPGTDTQYF. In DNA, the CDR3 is TGTGCCAGCAGACTCAGGGTCCCGGGGACAGATACGCAGTATTTT.

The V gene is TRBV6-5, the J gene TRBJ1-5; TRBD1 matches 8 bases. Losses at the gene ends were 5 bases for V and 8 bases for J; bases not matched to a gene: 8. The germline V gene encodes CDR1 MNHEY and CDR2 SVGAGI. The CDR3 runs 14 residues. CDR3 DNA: TGTGCCAGCAGTCGGACAGGGTCCCAGAAGCCCCAGCATTTT. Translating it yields CASSRTGSQKPQHF.

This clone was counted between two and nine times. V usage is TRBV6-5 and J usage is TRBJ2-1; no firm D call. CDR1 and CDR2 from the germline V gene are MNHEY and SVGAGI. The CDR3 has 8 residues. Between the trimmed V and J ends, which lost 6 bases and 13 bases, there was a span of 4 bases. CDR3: CASSLQFF. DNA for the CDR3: TGTGCCAGCAGCCTTCAGTTCTTC.

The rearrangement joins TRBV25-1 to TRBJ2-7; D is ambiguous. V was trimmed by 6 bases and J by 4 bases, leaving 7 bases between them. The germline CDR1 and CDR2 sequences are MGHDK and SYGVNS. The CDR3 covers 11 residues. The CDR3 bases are TGTGCCAGCAGGCTCTTTTACGAGCAGTACTTC. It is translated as CASRLFYEQYF.

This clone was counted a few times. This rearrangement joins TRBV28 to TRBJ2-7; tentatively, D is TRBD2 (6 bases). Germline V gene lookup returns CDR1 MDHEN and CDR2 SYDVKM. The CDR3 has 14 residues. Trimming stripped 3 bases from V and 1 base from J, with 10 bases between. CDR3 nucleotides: TGTGCCAGCAGTTTCCAGGCGGGGTCCTACGAGCAGTACTTC. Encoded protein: CASSFQAGSYEQYF.

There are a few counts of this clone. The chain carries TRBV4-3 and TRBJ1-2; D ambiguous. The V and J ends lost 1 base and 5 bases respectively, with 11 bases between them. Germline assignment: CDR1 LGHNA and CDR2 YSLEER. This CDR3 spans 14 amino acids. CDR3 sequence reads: CASSQGYEEYGYTF. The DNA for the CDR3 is TGCGCCAGCAGCCAAGGTTACGAGGAGTATGGCTACACCTTC.

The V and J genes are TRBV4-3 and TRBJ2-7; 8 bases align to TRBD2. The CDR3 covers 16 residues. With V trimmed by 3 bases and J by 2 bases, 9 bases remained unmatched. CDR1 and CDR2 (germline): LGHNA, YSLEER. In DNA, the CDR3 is TGCGCCAGCAGCCACACTGGGACTAGAAGTACCTACGAGCAGTACTTC. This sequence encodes CASSHTGTRSTYEQYF.

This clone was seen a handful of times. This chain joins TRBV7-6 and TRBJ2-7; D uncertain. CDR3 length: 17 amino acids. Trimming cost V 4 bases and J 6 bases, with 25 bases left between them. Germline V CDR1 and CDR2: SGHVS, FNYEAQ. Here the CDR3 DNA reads TGTGCCAGCAGCTCCTCACCCTCCCGCAGCGCCTCCGGCGAGCAGTACTTC. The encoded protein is CASSSSPSRSASGEQYF.